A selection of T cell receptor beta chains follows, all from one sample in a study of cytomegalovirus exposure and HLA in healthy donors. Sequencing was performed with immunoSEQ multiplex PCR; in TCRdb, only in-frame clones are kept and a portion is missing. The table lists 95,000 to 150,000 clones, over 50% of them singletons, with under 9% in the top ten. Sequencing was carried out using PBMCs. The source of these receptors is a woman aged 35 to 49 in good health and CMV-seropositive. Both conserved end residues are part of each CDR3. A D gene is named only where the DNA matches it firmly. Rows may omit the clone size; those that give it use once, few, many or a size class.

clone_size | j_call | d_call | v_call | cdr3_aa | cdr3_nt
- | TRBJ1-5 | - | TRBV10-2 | CASSDQGSNQPQHF | TGCGCCAGCAGTGACCAGGGTAGCAATCAGCCCCAGCATTTT
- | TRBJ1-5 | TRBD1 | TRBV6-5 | CASSYSDRGNNQPQHF | TGTGCCAGCAGTTACTCGGACAGGGGTAACAATCAGCCCCAGCATTTT
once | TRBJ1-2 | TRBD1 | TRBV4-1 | CASSQEPGQVDGYTF | TGCGCCAGCAGCCAAGAGCCGGGACAGGTCGATGGCTACACCTTC
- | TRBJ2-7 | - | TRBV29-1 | CSVGSSLSYEQYF | TGCAGCGTTGGCTCTAGCTTAAGCTACGAGCAGTACTTC
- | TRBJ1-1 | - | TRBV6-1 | CASSVTGGVEAFF | TGTGCCAGCAGCGTTACGGGAGGGGTTGAAGCTTTCTTT
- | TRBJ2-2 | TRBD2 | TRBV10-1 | CASSESTQTSGTGELFF | TGCGCCAGCAGTGAGTCGACTCAGACTAGCGGAACCGGGGAGCTGTTTTTT
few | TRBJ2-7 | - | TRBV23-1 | CASSQSVQNTTYEQYF | TGCGCCAGCAGTCAATCTGTCCAAAACACCACCTACGAGCAGTACTTC
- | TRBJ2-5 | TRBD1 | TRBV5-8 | CASNPGQGETQYF | TGTGCCAGCAACCCGGGACAGGGCGAGACCCAGTACTTC
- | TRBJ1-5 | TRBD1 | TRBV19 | CASSMEGTGRQPQHF | TGTGCCAGTAGTATGGAGGGGACAGGGAGGCAGCCCCAGCATTTT
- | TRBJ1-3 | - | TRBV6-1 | CASYNSGNTIYF | TGTGCCAGCTATAACTCTGGAAACACCATATATTTT
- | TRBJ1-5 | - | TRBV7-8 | CASSFRGIPGNQPQHF | TGTGCCAGCAGCTTCCGAGGGATTCCGGGGAATCAGCCCCAGCATTTT
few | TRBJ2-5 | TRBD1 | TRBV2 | CARRTGDETQYF | TGTGCCAGACGGACAGGGGACGAGACCCAGTACTTC
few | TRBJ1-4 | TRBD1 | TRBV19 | CASSSMAGGNEKLFF | TGTGCCAGTAGTAGCATGGCAGGGGGAAATGAAAAACTGTTTTTT
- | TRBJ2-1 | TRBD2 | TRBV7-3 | CASSITSGGYNEQFF | TGTGCCAGCAGCATTACTAGCGGGGGTTACAATGAGCAGTTCTTC
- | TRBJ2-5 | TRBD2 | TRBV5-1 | CASSWGGLGQQETQYF | TGCGCCAGCAGCTGGGGGGGGTTGGGGCAACAAGAGACCCAGTACTTC
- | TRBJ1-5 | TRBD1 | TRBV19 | CASSIGQGLNQPQHF | TGTGCCAGTAGTATAGGACAGGGCTTAAATCAGCCCCAGCATTTT
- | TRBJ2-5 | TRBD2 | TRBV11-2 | CASSLDRVAGYQETQYF | TGTGCCAGCAGCTTAGATCGAGTAGCGGGATACCAAGAGACCCAGTACTTC
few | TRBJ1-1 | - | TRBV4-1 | CASSQEGHPWTEAFF | TGCGCCAGCAGCCAAGAGGGACACCCGTGGACTGAAGCTTTCTTT
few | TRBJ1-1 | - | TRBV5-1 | CASRGQTNTEAFF | TGCGCCAGCCGCGGGCAGACGAACACTGAAGCTTTCTTT
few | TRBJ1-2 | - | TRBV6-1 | CASSGPEGYGYTF | TGTGCCAGCAGCGGACCAGAGGGTTATGGCTACACCTTC
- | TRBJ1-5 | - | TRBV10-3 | CAISSSTKPNQPQHF | TGTGCCATCAGTAGTAGTACGAAACCCAATCAGCCCCAGCATTTT
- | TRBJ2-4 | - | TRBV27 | CASSSRDIQYF | TGTGCCAGCAGTTCACGGGACATTCAGTACTTC
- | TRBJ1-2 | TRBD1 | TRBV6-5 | CASSSLGQGLNGYTF | TGTGCCAGCAGTTCCTTGGGACAGGGCTTAAATGGCTACACCTTC
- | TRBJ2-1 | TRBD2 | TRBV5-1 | CASSLAGGTSYNEQFF | TGCGCCAGCAGCTTGGCCGGGGGGACCTCCTACAATGAGCAGTTCTTC
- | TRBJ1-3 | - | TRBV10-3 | CAISDDPGGRFGNTIYF | TGTGCCATCAGTGACGACCCGGGAGGCCGTTTTGGCAACACCATATATTTT
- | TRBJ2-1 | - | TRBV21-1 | CASSKLGSGTDSYNEQFF | TGTGCCAGCAGCAAGCTAGGCTCCGGGACAGACTCCTACAATGAGCAGTTCTTC
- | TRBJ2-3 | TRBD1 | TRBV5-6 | CASSLQGESTDTQYF | TGTGCCAGCAGCTTGCAGGGGGAAAGCACAGATACGCAGTATTTT
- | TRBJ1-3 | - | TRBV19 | CASSWTGNTIYF | TGTGCCAGTAGTTGGACAGGAAACACCATATATTTT
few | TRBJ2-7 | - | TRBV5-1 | CASSPGYEQYF | TGCGCCAGCAGCCCGGGCTACGAGCAGTACTTC
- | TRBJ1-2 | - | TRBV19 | CASSIHGANYGYTF | TGTGCCAGTAGTATACACGGAGCGAACTATGGCTACACCTTC
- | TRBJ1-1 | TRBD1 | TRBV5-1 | CASSLAGGAGMNTEAFF | TGCGCCAGCAGCTTGGCAGGGGGTGCGGGAATGAACACTGAAGCTTTCTTT
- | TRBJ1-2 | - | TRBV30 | CAWSVSRGYTF | TGTGCCTGGAGCGTTTCGCGGGGCTACACCTTC
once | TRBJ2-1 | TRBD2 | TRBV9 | CASSVEGSGNEQFF | TGTGCCAGCAGCGTAGAAGGTAGCGGGAATGAGCAGTTCTTC
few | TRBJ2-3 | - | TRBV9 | CASSVGAGWGDTQYF | TGTGCCAGCAGCGTAGGCGCGGGGTGGGGAGATACGCAGTATTTT
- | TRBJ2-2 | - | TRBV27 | CASSTPTPTSNTGELFF | TGTGCCAGCAGTACACCCACCCCAACCTCGAACACCGGGGAGCTGTTTTTT
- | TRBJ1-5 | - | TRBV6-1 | CASSDTGGQPQHF | TGTGCCAGCAGCGATACCGGGGGGCAGCCCCAGCATTTT
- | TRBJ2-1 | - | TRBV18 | CASSPPGRGEQFF | TGTGCCAGCTCACCACCGGGCAGAGGGGAGCAGTTCTTC
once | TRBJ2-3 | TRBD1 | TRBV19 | CASSLQGAEVDTQYF | TGTGCCAGTAGTCTGCAGGGGGCGGAGGTGGATACGCAGTATTTT
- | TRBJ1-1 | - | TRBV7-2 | CASSPHQNTEAFF | TGTGCCAGCAGCCCACATCAGAACACTGAAGCTTTCTTT
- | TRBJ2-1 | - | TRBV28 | CASSPLGGGSYNEQFF | TGTGCCAGCAGTCCTCTTGGGGGCGGCTCCTACAATGAGCAGTTCTTC
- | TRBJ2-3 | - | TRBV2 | CASRRDSHADTQYF | TGTGCCAGCAGACGGGACTCCCACGCAGATACGCAGTATTTT
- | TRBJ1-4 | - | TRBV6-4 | CASSEFGGTNEKLFF | TGTGCCAGCAGTGAATTCGGAGGAACTAATGAAAAACTGTTTTTT
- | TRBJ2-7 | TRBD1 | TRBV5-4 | CASSQKQGVEEQYF | TGTGCCAGCAGCCAAAAACAGGGGGTCGAAGAGCAGTACTTC
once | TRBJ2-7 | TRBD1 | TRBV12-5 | CASGNTGESYEQYF | TGTGCTAGTGGGAATACAGGGGAATCCTACGAGCAGTACTTC
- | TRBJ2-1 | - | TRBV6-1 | CASRAPTKRNEQFF | TGTGCCAGCAGGGCCCCGACCAAGAGGAATGAGCAGTTCTTC
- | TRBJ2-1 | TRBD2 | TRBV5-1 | CASSLAPQLAGASSYNEQFF | TGCGCCAGCAGCTTGGCCCCACAACTAGCGGGGGCGAGCTCCTACAATGAGCAGTTCTTC
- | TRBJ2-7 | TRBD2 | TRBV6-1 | CASSEGRGFGSGRAQEQYF | TGTGCCAGCAGTGAAGGCAGGGGGTTCGGGAGCGGGAGGGCCCAGGAGCAGTACTTC
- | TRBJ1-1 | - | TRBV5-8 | CANLSTEAFF | TGTGCCAACCTGAGCACTGAAGCTTTCTTT
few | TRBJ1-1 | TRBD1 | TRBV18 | CASSLDRADTEAFF | TGTGCCAGCTCCTTAGACAGGGCTGACACTGAAGCTTTCTTT
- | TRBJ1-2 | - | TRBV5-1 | CASSLVTANYGYTF | TGCGCCAGCAGCTTGGTGACAGCTAACTATGGCTACACCTTC
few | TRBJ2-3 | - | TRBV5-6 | CASSLEQGSADTQYF | TGTGCCAGCAGCTTGGAACAGGGTAGTGCAGATACGCAGTATTTT
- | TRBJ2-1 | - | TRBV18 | CASSPPGGLEQFF | TGTGCCAGCTCACCACCAGGGGGTCTTGAGCAGTTCTTC
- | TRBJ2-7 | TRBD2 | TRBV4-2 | CASSQEASGTILYEQYF | TGTGCCAGCAGCCAAGAGGCCTCTGGGACTATTTTATACGAGCAGTACTTC
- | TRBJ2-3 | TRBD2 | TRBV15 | CATSRGNTSGRAPDTQYF | TGTGCCACCAGCAGAGGTAACACTAGCGGGAGAGCCCCAGATACGCAGTATTTT
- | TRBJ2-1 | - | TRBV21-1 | CASSSGTSGCPYNEQFF | TGTGCCAGCAGCAGCGGGACTAGCGGGTGTCCCTACAATGAGCAGTTCTTC
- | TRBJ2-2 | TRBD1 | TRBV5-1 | CASSLGTGNTGELFF | TGCGCCAGCAGCTTGGGGACAGGGAACACCGGGGAGCTGTTTTTT
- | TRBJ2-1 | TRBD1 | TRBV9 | CASSDRGNEQFF | TGTGCCAGCAGCGACAGGGGTAATGAGCAGTTCTTC